The 30 T cell receptor beta chains reported below all come from one sample, sequenced in a study of human T cells and chemical hapten exposure. Time point specified: pre-sensitization, week 0. Described treatment: therapeutic diphenylcyclopropenone sensitization with weekly scalp DPC. TCRdb redid the calling of the RACE reads with MiXCR, one entry per CDR3 protein. The data hold more than 300,000 distinct CDR3 sequences, with roughly 6% observed a single time. The sample was whole blood, taken in connection with sensitization to the hapten diphenylcyclopropenone (DPC). The receptors come from a woman in her late teens or twenties with alopecia areata. Some clones in this sample may be carry-over from other donors' samples.

There are many counts of this clonotype. The genes are TRBV29-1 and TRBJ2-3; 13 bases line up with TRBD2. Germline CDR1 and CDR2: SQVTM and ANQGSEA. V gave up 3 bases and J gave up 1 base; unmatched junction bases: 1. This CDR3 is built from 15 residues. CDR3 residues: CSVDGLAGGTDTQYF. The CDR3 coding sequence is TGCAGCGTTGATGGACTAGCGGGGGGCACAGATACGCAGTATTTT.

There are many counts of this clonotype. The rearrangement links TRBV4-1 to TRBJ2-7, with TRBD1 matching 7 bases. With V trimmed by 1 base and J by 6 bases, 3 bases remained unmatched. CDR3 length: 13 residues. Germline CDR1 MGHRA, CDR2 YSYEKL. CDR3 amino acids: CASSQAEGAEQYF. For the CDR3, the DNA is TGCGCCAGCAGCCAAGCAGAGGGGGCCGAGCAGTACTTC.

This clonotype was picked up a small number of times. The chain couples TRBV6-5 to TRBJ1-1; 11 bases align to TRBD1. CDR1 and CDR2 from the germline V gene are MNHEY and SVGAGI. J gave up 3 bases and V 5 bases, and 5 bases lay outside the gene matches. This CDR3 spans 15 amino acids. CDR3 DNA sequence: TGTGCCAGCAGTCCACGGGACAGGGGGTACACTGAAGCTTTCTTT. Amino acid sequence: CASSPRDRGYTEAFF.

The table lists this clonotype with many counts. The rearrangement links TRBV5-1 to TRBJ2-3; TRBD2 matches 9 bases. The CDR3 sequence is 15 residues long. The germline V gene has CDR1 SGHRS and CDR2 YFSETQ. The V gene end was trimmed by 4 bases and the J gene end by 3 bases; junction bases not matched to a gene: 6. CDR3 bases: TGCGCCAGCAGCCATGGGACTAGCAAGACAGATACGCAGTATTTT. Translation: CASSHGTSKTDTQYF.

This clonotype was recorded at least ten times. This rearrangement joins TRBV6-5 to TRBJ1-1; TRBD1 matches at 8 bases. The CDR3 is 16 residues long. The germline V gene has CDR1 MNHEY and CDR2 SVGAGI. The V and J ends lost 0 bases and 0 bases, in that order; junction bases with no gene match: 3. The DNA for the CDR3 is TGTGCCAGCAGTTACTCCCGGGACAGGATGAACACTGAAGCTTTCTTT. This translates into CASSYSRDRMNTEAFF.

This clonotype was seen more than once but under ten times. This sequence joins TRBV27 and TRBJ2-1, with D possibly matching TRBD2 (5 bases). This CDR3 comprises 12 residues. The V end was cut by 7 bases, the J end by 4 bases, with 8 bases between. Per the germline V gene, CDR1 is MNHEY and CDR2 is SMNVEV (reference sequence). CDR3 amino acids: CASTTGYNEQFF. The CDR3 region has the DNA TGTGCCAGCACAACGGGGTACAATGAGCAGTTCTTC.

This clonotype was detected ten times or more. The J gene is TRBJ1-3, the V gene TRBV18, with 7 bases identical to TRBD1. V was pared by 3 bases and J by 2 bases, with 4 bases of the junction left unmatched. Germline CDR1 reads KGHSH; CDR2 reads LQKENI. This CDR3 contains 15 residues. The CDR3 nucleotides read TGTGCCAGCTCACCCCCGGGACAGCCTGGAAACACCATATATTTT. Translating it yields CASSPPGQPGNTIYF.

This clonotype appeared many times. This rearrangement joins TRBV7-3 to TRBJ2-2, with 9 bases that match TRBD1. The CDR3 sequence is 17 residues long. Germline V CDR1 and CDR2: SGHTA, FQGTGA. J was trimmed by 6 bases and V by 1 base; bases with no gene match: 9. For the CDR3, the DNA is TGTGCCAGCAGCTTAAGTACGGGACAGGGTCGTGCCGGGGAGCTGTTTTTT. Encoded protein: CASSLSTGQGRAGELFF. Full variable domain (outside the CDR3, taken from reference TRBV7-3 and TRBJ2-2): GAGVSQTPSNKVTEKGKYVELRCDPISGHTALYWYRQSLGQGPEFLIYFQGTGAADDSGLPNDRFFAVRPEGSVSTLKIQRTERGDSAVYLCASSLSTGQGRAGELFFGEGSRLTVL.

This clonotype was recorded many times. This chain uses TRBV6-2 or TRBV6-3 with TRBJ1-2; D not resolved. Trimming left V 2 bases short and J 2 bases short, with 21 bases between. This CDR3 is 18 amino acids long. Germline CDR1 reads MNHEY; CDR2 reads SVGEGT. CDR3 in amino acids: CASSYGGEETLPNYGYTF. The DNA for the CDR3 is TGTGCCAGCAGTTACGGAGGTGAAGAAACCCTGCCGAACTATGGCTACACCTTC.

This rearrangement joins TRBV19 to TRBJ1-2, with TRBD1 as a possible D gene (5 bases). V lost 6 bases and J 3 bases, leaving 20 bases between the germline ends. The length of the CDR3 is 16 residues. Germline V gives CDR1 LNHDA, CDR2 SQIVND (reference sequence). CDR3 sequence reads: CASSLHNAGTDYGYTF. CDR3 coding DNA: TGTGCCAGTAGCCTCCATAATGCAGGGACGGACTATGGCTACACCTTC.

This clonotype was seen more than once but under ten times. CDR3 in DNA: TGTGCCAGCCAGGGGGTCGCGAACACCGGGGAGCTGTTTTTT. Its protein is CASQGVANTGELFF. The chain joins TRBV12-3 or TRBV12-4 to TRBJ2-2; 7 bases agree with TRBD1. The V gene end was trimmed by 8 bases and the J gene end by 0 bases; junction bases not matched to a gene: 3. This CDR3 has 14 amino acids.

There are a few counts of this clonotype. V usage is TRBV2 and J usage is TRBJ2-2, with D possibly matching TRBD1 (5 bases). This CDR3 is built from 15 residues. The V and J ends lost 6 bases and 0 bases respectively, with 11 bases between them. CDR1 is SNHLY, CDR2 FYNNEI, per germline. This CDR3 is CASRDRNTNTGELFF. CDR3 nucleotides: TGTGCCAGCAGAGACAGAAACACGAACACCGGGGAGCTGTTTTTT.

This clonotype was observed a few times. The rearrangement uses TRBV7-8 and TRBJ2-3; TRBD2 agrees at 12 bases. The CDR3 runs to 19 residues. The germline CDR1 and CDR2 sequences are SGHVS and FQNEAQ. The junction had 8 bases not matched to a gene; V was cut back by 0 bases and J by 1 base. CDR3 bases: TGTGCCAGCAGCTTAGCGAAACTAGCGGGGGGCAGACGCACAGATACGCAGTATTTT. Translation gives CASSLAKLAGGRRTDTQYF.

The gene calls are TRBV7-2 and TRBJ2-3, with D unclear. V was cut by 8 bases and J by 2 bases, with 11 bases left in between. Per the germline V gene, CDR1 is SGHTA and CDR2 is FQGNSA. The CDR3 spans 13 residues. CDR3 bases: TGTGCCAGCGTCTCCCCCAACACAGATACGCAGTATTTT. Protein product: CASVSPNTDTQYF.

The sample holds a few counts of this clonotype. This chain links TRBV10-1 with TRBJ2-3, with D hard to call. The CDR3 length is 8 residues. In germline, CDR1 is WNHNN, CDR2 SYGVQD (reference sequence). The V and J ends lost 7 bases and 11 bases respectively, with 4 bases between them. The CDR3, as DNA: TGCGCCAGCACCTGGCAGTATTTT. Encoded protein: CASTWQYF.

The V call is TRBV12-3 or TRBV12-4, the J call TRBJ1-2; 8 bases agree with TRBD1. The CDR3 totals 15 residues. The ends lost 6 bases at V and 8 bases at J; junction bases unmatched: 14. The CDR3 DNA sequence: TGTGCCAGCAGCCGGACGACAGGGGCCCGAAGGGGCTACACCTTC. It specifies CASSRTTGARRGYTF.

This clonotype was detected only a few times. The chain combines TRBV5-1 with TRBJ2-3, with 13 bases identical to TRBD2. The J segment lost 4 bases and the V segment lost 4 bases, leaving 3 bases of the junction unmatched. In germline, CDR1 is SGHRS, CDR2 YFSETQ. The CDR3 extends over 15 amino acids. CDR3 residues: CASSRGTSGADTQYF. CDR3 sequence (DNA): TGCGCCAGCAGCAGAGGGACTAGCGGGGCAGATACGCAGTATTTT.

The genes are TRBV20-1 and TRBJ1-5; unclear D gene. CDR1 and CDR2 from the germline V gene are DFQATT and SNEGSKA (reference sequence). Trimming removed 0 bases from V and 5 bases from J, with 14 bases in between. This CDR3 is built from 15 residues. The CDR3 DNA reads as TGCAGTGCTAGAGATCGACCCCTTAGGGATCAGCCCCAGCATTTT. Residues: CSARDRPLRDQPQHF.

CDR3 sequence reads: CASSERQIRTDTQYF. Here the CDR3 DNA reads TGTGCCAGCAGCGAACGACAGATTCGCACAGATACGCAGTATTTT. The chain is built from TRBV9 and TRBJ2-3, with D perhaps matching TRBD1 (5 bases). The CDR3 extends over 15 amino acids. CDR1 is SGDLS and CDR2 is YYNGEE in the germline V gene. V lost 3 bases to trimming and J lost 1 base, with 12 bases between them.

This clonotype was counted many times. V and J are TRBV4-3 and TRBJ2-6; 12 bases fit TRBD1. Germline assignment: CDR1 LGHNA and CDR2 YSLEER. The length of the CDR3 is 19 residues. With 1 base clipped from V and 4 bases from J, the junction kept 8 bases outside the gene matches. Here the CDR3 DNA reads TGCGCCAGCAGCCAAGGCCCGGGACAGGGGGCCTCAGGGGCCAACGTCCTGACTTTC. This translates into CASSQGPGQGASGANVLTF.

This clonotype has a handful of counts. J is TRBJ1-5 and V is TRBV20-1; TRBD1 matches at 10 bases. V trimming: 6 bases; J trimming: 3 bases; junction bases outside the gene matches: 11. The CDR3 loop spans 16 amino acids. The germline CDR1 and CDR2 sequences are DFQATT and SNEGSKA (reference sequence). Written as DNA, the CDR3 is TGCAGTGCACTGACAGGGGGCGATGCATTCAATCAGCCCCAGCATTTT. It codes for CSALTGGDAFNQPQHF.

The chain combines TRBV2 with TRBJ2-3, with D perhaps TRBD1 or TRBD2 (5 bases each). V was trimmed by 10 bases and J by 2 bases, leaving 16 bases between them. The CDR3 has 14 residues. The germline CDR1 and CDR2 sequences are SNHLY and FYNNEI. The DNA of the CDR3 is TGTGCCACCCCGGGACCGCTGAACACAGATACGCAGTATTTT. Amino acid sequence: CATPGPLNTDTQYF.

The chain employs TRBV2 and TRBJ1-1; D call uncertain. Germline V lookup: CDR1 SNHLY, CDR2 FYNNEI. V shed 4 bases and J shed 6 bases, with 3 bases lying between them. The CDR3 spans 10 residues. CDR3 nucleotide sequence: TGTGCCAGCAGTGGCGCTGAAGCTTTCTTT. This translates into CASSGAEAFF.

This clonotype occurred many times. This chain links TRBV13 with TRBJ1-3; TRBD1 is a possible D gene (5 bases). The CDR3 loop spans 15 amino acids. V was cut by 4 bases and J by 7 bases, with 17 bases left in between. Germline V lookup: CDR1 PRHDT, CDR2 FYEKMQ (reference sequence). CDR3 sequence (DNA): TGTGCCAGCAGCTCAGGGTTAGAGGGCGATAACACCATATATTTT. It is translated as CASSSGLEGDNTIYF.

This clonotype has just a few counts. The chain links TRBV5-1 to TRBJ2-6; D gene uncertain. The V end was cut by 5 bases, the J end by 4 bases, with 13 bases between. Germline CDR1 SGHRS, CDR2 YFSETQ. CDR3 length: 15 residues. The CDR3 DNA reads as TGCGCCAGCAGGGTATCTCCGGGCGGGGCCAACGTCCTGACTTTC. Protein: CASRVSPGGANVLTF. Looking up the rest from reference TRBV5-1 and TRBJ2-6 gives the full variable domain: KAGVTQTPRYLIKTRGQQVTLSCSPISGHRSVSWYQQTPGQGLQFLFEYFSETQRNKGNFPGRFSGRQFSNSRSEMNVSTLELGDSALYLCASRVSPGGANVLTFGAGSRLTVL.

In its sample, this clonotype was seen many times. The CDR3 nucleotides are TGTGCCAGCAGTTTCCTTCAACAGGGGACGGGGACTGAAGCTTTCTTT. Translated: CASSFLQQGTGTEAFF. J is TRBJ1-1 and V is TRBV12-3 or TRBV12-4; 7 nucleotides match TRBD1. J gave up 5 bases and V 3 bases, and 12 bases lay outside the gene matches. The CDR3 is 16 residues long.

The sample holds many counts of this clonotype. The CDR3 protein is CASSPTPGLESNQPQHF. CDR3 bases: TGTGCCAGCAGCCCAACTCCGGGTCTCGAAAGCAATCAGCCCCAGCATTTT. V is TRBV7-8 and J is TRBJ1-5, with D hard to call. The CDR3 loop spans 17 amino acids. V dropped 5 bases and J dropped 1 base, with 18 bases sitting between them. Germline assignment: CDR1 SGHVS and CDR2 FQNEAQ. The full variable domain, its missing parts supplied by reference TRBV7-8 and TRBJ1-5, is GAGVSQSPRYKVAKRGQDVALRCDPISGHVSLFWYQQALGQGPEFLTYFQNEAQLDKSGLPSDRFFAERPEGSVSTLKIQRTQQEDSAVYLCASSPTPGLESNQPQHFGDGTRLSIL.

This clonotype showed up many times. The chain carries TRBV20-1 and TRBJ1-1; possible D gene TRBD1, 6 bases. CDR3 length equals 14 residues. The ends were cut back, 0 bases at V and 2 bases at J, with 10 bases in the middle. CDR1 and CDR2 from the germline V gene are DFQATT and SNEGSKA (reference sequence). The CDR3 nucleotides are TGCAGTGCTAGAGATTGGACAGATAACACTGAAGCTTTCTTT. Protein product: CSARDWTDNTEAFF.

This clonotype was recorded a few times. V usage is TRBV5-6 and J usage is TRBJ1-6; 8 bases line up with TRBD1. This CDR3 is built from 18 residues. Germline lookup yields CDR1 SGHDT and CDR2 YYEEEE. Losses at the gene ends were 0 bases for V and 10 bases for J; bases not matched to a gene: 15. The CDR3 loop reads CASSLGQGAIFRGSPLHF. In nucleotides, the CDR3 is TGTGCCAGCAGCTTGGGGCAGGGGGCGATTTTCCGGGGATCACCCCTCCACTTT.

This clonotype was seen only a few times. The genes are TRBV2 and TRBJ2-7, with D tentatively TRBD1 or TRBD2 (6 bases each). Trimming removed 8 bases from V and 0 bases from J, with 11 bases in between. The V gene's germline CDR1 is SNHLY and CDR2 FYNNEI. There are 13 residues in the CDR3. The CDR3 nucleotides are TGTGCCAGCTCCCGGGGGCTCTCCTACGAGCAGTACTTC. Its protein product is CASSRGLSYEQYF.